The 28 T cell receptor beta chains listed next were all sequenced from one sample in a study of human T cells and chemical hapten exposure (TCRdb year 2021). Reading the label with the study, this specimen's time point is: patch test 1, 2 weeks after DPC sensitization. Sample treatment or condition, as interpreted from the label and publication: therapeutic diphenylcyclopropenone sensitization with weekly scalp DPC. Library preparation was by RACE. The data were produced on a NextSeq 500. TCRdb applied fastp at Q25 and MiXCR to the public reads, then kept only in-frame beta chains. Rows are unified per CDR3 protein, each entry keeping the most common DNA and genes. The sample has approximately 110,000 distinct CDR3 sequences on record, 8% to 13% of them singletons. The ten top clones hold roughly 3.3% of the sample. Sequences were derived from whole blood, sampled in connection with sensitization to the hapten diphenylcyclopropenone (DPC). The receptor set was obtained from a woman aged 40 to 50 with alopecia areata. Some clones in this sample may be carry-over from other donors' samples.

A few counts support this clonotype. The chain links TRBV6-4 to TRBJ1-1; the D is unclear. V lost 4 bases and J lost 8, with 14 bases in between. This CDR3 has 13 amino acids. Germline V gives CDR1 MRHNA, CDR2 SNTAGT. As DNA, the CDR3 is TGTGCCAGCAGTGTCGACGAGATGGCAGAAGCTTTCTTT. It is translated as CASSVDEMAEAFF.

This clonotype was seen more than once but under ten times. Written as DNA, the CDR3 is TGCGCCAGCAGCCAAGACGAGGAATCCGGGGAGCTGTTTTTT. It is translated as CASSQDEESGELFF. The rearrangement joins TRBV4-3 to TRBJ2-2, with no clear D. The CDR3 is 14 amino acids. CDR1 LGHNA and CDR2 YSLEER come from the germline V gene. Trimming removed 0 bases at V and 6 bases at J, with 8 bases between.

This clonotype was picked up a small number of times. The rearrangement joins TRBV29-1 to TRBJ2-1; 7 bases match TRBD2. The CDR3 contains 13 residues. The V and J ends lost 6 bases and 7 bases, in that order; junction bases with no gene match: 9. Looked up from germline, CDR1 is SQVTM and CDR2 is ANQGSEA. CDR3 sequence (DNA): TGCAGCGTCGACCGGGACTATTTGAATGAGCAGTTCTTC. Its translation: CSVDRDYLNEQFF.

This clonotype was detected ten times or more. The genes are TRBV7-6 and TRBJ2-3; D not certain. The CDR3 totals 12 residues. The germline V and J ends were trimmed by 4 bases and 6 bases, with 8 bases remaining between them. Germline loops: CDR1 SGHVS, CDR2 FNYEAQ. CDR3 protein: CASSSKGDTQYF. The CDR3 nucleotides are TGTGCCAGCAGCTCTAAAGGCGATACGCAGTATTTT.

This clonotype was observed many times. The chain links TRBV27 to TRBJ2-5; D is undetermined. V was trimmed by 3 bases and J by 3 bases, leaving 8 bases between them. The CDR3 runs to 13 residues. CDR1 and CDR2 from the germline V gene are MNHEY and SMNVEV (reference sequence). The CDR3 sequence: CASSFLVEETQYF. CDR3 sequence (DNA): TGTGCCAGCAGTTTTTTGGTAGAAGAGACCCAGTACTTC.

This clonotype was seen only a few times. The chain couples TRBV28 to TRBJ1-2, with TRBD1 matching over 7 bases. This CDR3 spans 16 amino acids. The junction had 13 bases not matched to a gene; V was cut back by 1 base and J by 8 bases. Germline V gene data show CDR1 as MDHEN and CDR2 as SYDVKM. DNA for the CDR3: TGTGCCAGCAGTTTATTGGTGAGGCAGGGGGACGAAGGCTACACCTTC. Translated: CASSLLVRQGDEGYTF.

The chain uses TRBV20-1 and TRBJ2-7, with D tentatively TRBD1 or TRBD2 (6 bases each). V gave up 0 bases and J gave up 2 bases, with 23 bases separating them. The CDR3 is made up of 18 amino acids. CDR1 is DFQATT, CDR2 SNEGSKA, per germline (reference sequence). The CDR3 DNA reads as TGCAGTGCTAGAGACCCGGGACAAGGAGGGGCAAGGACCTACGAGCAGTACTTC. Residues: CSARDPGQGGARTYEQYF.

The chain is built from TRBV19 and TRBJ1-5; D not resolved. Between the trimmed V and J ends, which lost 6 bases and 6 bases, there was a span of 9 bases. In germline, CDR1 is LNHDA, CDR2 SQIVND (reference sequence). This CDR3 has 12 amino acids. The CDR3 protein is CASRWGGQPQHF. The CDR3 DNA reads TGTGCCAGTAGGTGGGGTGGTCAGCCCCAGCATTTT.

At least ten counts were recorded for this clonotype. The chain carries TRBV4-3 and TRBJ2-5; 7 nucleotides align to TRBD2. The CDR3 runs to 17 residues. Germline V lookup: CDR1 LGHNA, CDR2 YSLEER. V gave up 0 bases and J gave up 4 bases; unmatched junction bases: 11. CDR3 sequence reads: CASSQEPRLAGLETQYF. CDR3 DNA sequence: TGCGCCAGCAGCCAAGAACCCCGACTAGCCGGGTTAGAGACCCAGTACTTC.

This clonotype was observed a few times. This rearrangement joins TRBV5-4 to TRBJ2-7, with 8 bases identical to TRBD1. Germline assignment: CDR1 SGHNT and CDR2 YYREEE (reference sequence). This CDR3 is built from 14 residues. The V segment lost 4 bases and the J segment 0 bases; nucleotides outside the gene matches: 3. CDR3 region: CASSKTGASYEQYF. DNA of the CDR3: TGTGCCAGCAGCAAGACAGGGGCCTCCTACGAGCAGTACTTC.

The table lists this clonotype with many counts. The chain joins TRBV6-6 to TRBJ2-3; D perhaps matches TRBD2 (6 bases). CDR1 is MNHNY, CDR2 SVGAGI, per germline (reference sequence). V was pared by 5 bases and J by 10 bases, with 13 bases between. The CDR3 has 12 amino acids. CDR3 protein: CASSHNRDSQYF. In DNA, the CDR3 is TGTGCCAGCAGTCACAACCGGGACTCGCAGTATTTT.

This clonotype has only a few counts. This chain uses TRBV29-1 with TRBJ1-2, with D maybe TRBD1 (6 bases). Germline V CDR1 and CDR2: SQVTM, ANQGSEA. The V end was cut by 6 bases, the J end by 8 bases, with 13 bases between. The CDR3 covers 11 residues. CDR3 sequence reads: CSVVKGDGYTF. CDR3 sequence (DNA): TGCAGCGTAGTTAAGGGGGACGGCTACACCTTC. Variable domain in full (rest from reference TRBV29-1 and TRBJ1-2): SAVISQKPSRDICQRGTSLTIQCQVDSQVTMMFWYRQQPGQSLTLIATANQGSEATYESGFVIDKFPISRPNLTFSTLTVSNMSPEDSSIYLCSVVKGDGYTFGSGTRLTVV.

The sample holds a few counts of this clonotype. The chain combines TRBV15 with TRBJ2-1; D is undetermined. V dropped 0 bases and J dropped 6 bases, with 12 bases sitting between them. From germline, CDR1 is LNHNV and CDR2 YYDKDF (reference sequence). CDR3 length: 15 amino acids. In nucleotides, the CDR3 is TGTGCCACCAGCAGAGATCAAGGGATCGGCAATGAGCAGTTCTTC. Its translation is CATSRDQGIGNEQFF.

This sequence joins TRBV7-2 and TRBJ2-3, with D possibly called TRBD1 or TRBD2 (5 bases each). The V and J ends lost 4 bases and 0 bases respectively, with 14 bases between them. Per the germline V gene, CDR1 is SGHTA and CDR2 is FQGNSA. The CDR3 contains 16 residues. CDR3 region: CASSSAGAPSTDTQYF. Written as DNA, the CDR3 is TGTGCCAGCAGCTCCGCCGGGGCCCCTAGCACAGATACGCAGTATTTT.

This clonotype was detected a few times. The gene calls are TRBV29-1 and TRBJ2-1; 12 bases line up with TRBD2. Germline loops: CDR1 SQVTM, CDR2 ANQGSEA. V shed 5 bases and J 9 bases; nucleotides not matched to a gene: 14. CDR3 length equals 16 residues. The CDR3 loop is CSVQTSGRIPRSEQFF. As DNA, the CDR3 is TGCAGCGTTCAGACTAGCGGGAGAATCCCCCGAAGTGAGCAGTTCTTC.

This clonotype was detected ten times or more. This chain joins TRBV29-1 and TRBJ2-7; 10 nucleotides align to TRBD1. In germline, CDR1 is SQVTM, CDR2 ANQGSEA. The CDR3 is made up of 16 amino acids. Germline trimming cut 6 bases from V and 1 base from J; bases unmatched to any gene: 12. CDR3 in amino acids: CSVARDRGRVSYEQYF. CDR3 sequence (DNA): TGCAGCGTCGCAAGGGACAGGGGAAGGGTATCCTACGAGCAGTACTTC.

The V gene is TRBV5-5, the J gene TRBJ2-5, with D maybe TRBD2 (6 bases). V gave up 7 bases and J gave up 2 bases, with 15 bases separating them. The germline V gene has CDR1 SGHKS and CDR2 YYEKEE (reference sequence). The CDR3 extends over 14 amino acids. CDR3 in amino acids: CASEGLWGQETQYF. The CDR3 DNA follows: TGTGCCAGCGAGGGACTGTGGGGGCAAGAGACCCAGTACTTC.

The gene calls are TRBV5-1 and TRBJ2-7, with TRBD2 identical over 14 bases. Germline trimming cut 4 bases from V and 3 bases from J; bases unmatched to any gene: 12. CDR3 length: 18 amino acids. Germline lookup yields CDR1 SGHRS and CDR2 YFSETQ. CDR3 protein: CASSLGGLAGARCYEQYF. The CDR3 region has the DNA TGCGCCAGCAGCCTGGGGGGACTAGCGGGAGCAAGGTGCTACGAGCAGTACTTC.

This clonotype was seen ten or more times. The V and J genes are TRBV10-3 and TRBJ2-1; 7 bases are a match to TRBD1. CDR1 is ENHRY and CDR2 is SYGVKD in the germline V gene. V shed 0 bases and J 7 bases; nucleotides not matched to a gene: 9. This CDR3 comprises 16 residues. The CDR3 reads CAISESDRVSGNEQFF. The CDR3 coding sequence is TGTGCCATCAGTGAGTCTGACAGGGTCTCCGGGAATGAGCAGTTCTTC.

This clonotype has a handful of counts. J is TRBJ1-5 and V is TRBV28; D uncertain. This CDR3 has 15 residues. Trimming took 6 bases from V and 0 from J, leaving 12 bases between them. Germline V gene lookup returns CDR1 MDHEN and CDR2 SYDVKM. CDR3 sequence: CASRNFGDSNQPQHF. Written as DNA, the CDR3 is TGTGCCAGCAGAAACTTTGGGGATAGCAATCAGCCCCAGCATTTT.

This chain joins TRBV5-4 and TRBJ1-2; 9 bases map to TRBD1. The CDR3 covers 15 residues. V trimming: 0 bases; J trimming: 7 bases; junction bases outside the gene matches: 7. In germline, CDR1 is SGHNT, CDR2 YYREEE (reference sequence). CDR3 protein: CASSLVGTGTRGYTF. In DNA form, the CDR3 reads TGTGCCAGCAGCTTGGTTGGGACAGGGACTCGTGGCTACACCTTC.

This clonotype was seen many times. The V gene is TRBV28, the J gene TRBJ2-3; 10 bases agree with TRBD2. J gave up 4 bases and V 5 bases, and 15 bases lay outside the gene matches. This CDR3 comprises 18 residues. From germline, CDR1 is MDHEN and CDR2 SYDVKM. The CDR3 loop reads CASSPPGGLAQGPDTQYF. The CDR3 nucleotides are TGTGCCAGCAGTCCCCCGGGGGGACTAGCGCAGGGTCCAGATACGCAGTATTTT.

The CDR3 loop reads CASSEVPGAPAQPQHF. CDR3 nucleotide sequence: TGTGCCAGCAGTGAAGTTCCAGGGGCCCCTGCTCAGCCCCAGCATTTT. J is TRBJ1-5 and V is TRBV6-1, with D maybe TRBD1 (6 bases). V lost 1 base and J 6 bases, leaving 16 bases between the germline ends. Per germline, CDR1 MNHNS and CDR2 SASEGT. The CDR3 has 16 residues.

There are a few counts of this clonotype. V and J are TRBV7-6 and TRBJ2-1, with 7 nucleotides matching TRBD2. The V segment lost 0 bases and the J segment 4 bases; nucleotides outside the gene matches: 3. The V gene's germline CDR1 is SGHVS and CDR2 FNYEAQ. CDR3 size: 15 residues. This CDR3 reads CASSLASGQYNEQFF. Here the CDR3 DNA reads TGTGCCAGCAGCTTAGCTAGCGGGCAGTACAATGAGCAGTTCTTC.

The V gene is TRBV11-2, the J gene TRBJ1-3, with D perhaps TRBD1 (5 bases). Germline V gene data show CDR1 as SGHAT and CDR2 as FQNNGV. With 2 bases removed from V and 1 base from J, the gap between germline ends came to 9 bases. The CDR3 loop spans 15 amino acids. In DNA, the CDR3 is TGTGCCAGCAGCTTAATAGGGGTTTCTGGAAACACCATATATTTT. Translated: CASSLIGVSGNTIYF.

This clonotype appeared a few times. The gene calls are TRBV27 and TRBJ2-7, with D perhaps TRBD1 (6 bases). CDR3 length equals 14 residues. V lost 5 bases and J lost 0, with 11 bases in between. Germline V gene lookup returns CDR1 MNHEY and CDR2 SMNVEV (reference sequence). CDR3 sequence reads: CASSRTAYSYEQYF. The CDR3 nucleotides read TGTGCCAGCAGTCGGACAGCCTACTCCTACGAGCAGTACTTC.

The chain joins TRBV3-1 to TRBJ1-6, with TRBD1 matching 9 bases. CDR1 is LGHDT, CDR2 YNNKEL, per germline (reference sequence). This CDR3 region has 15 residues. With V trimmed by 4 bases and J by 7 bases, 5 bases remained unmatched. The CDR3 DNA reads TGTGCCAGCAGCCGTCGGACAGGGGCAAATTCACCCCTCCACTTT. Translating it yields CASSRRTGANSPLHF.

This chain connects TRBV6-5 to TRBJ2-1, with 9 positions matching TRBD2. The trim removed 7 bases at V and 4 bases at J, leaving 8 bases unmatched. The CDR3 covers 15 residues. Germline V gene data show CDR1 as MNHEY and CDR2 as SVGAGI. The CDR3 sequence is CASILFSGRYNEQFF. The DNA of the CDR3 is TGTGCCAGCATCCTTTTTAGCGGGAGATACAATGAGCAGTTCTTC.